The next 7 T cell receptor beta chains were all read from a single sample in a study of human T cells and chemical hapten exposure. TCRdb re-called the RACE reads with MiXCR, one entry per CDR3 protein. The sample lists about 39,000 distinct CDR3 sequences; about an eighth were seen once. Noted time point: patch test 3, about 24 weeks after DPC sensitization. As for treatment: therapeutic diphenylcyclopropenone sensitization with weekly scalp DPC. Unfractionated whole blood served as the source for total RNA extraction. This specimen was whole blood, taken in connection with sensitization to the hapten diphenylcyclopropenone (DPC). The receptors shown here come from a middle-aged woman with alopecia areata. Some clones in this sample may be carry-over from other donors' samples.

This clonotype came up a few times. This chain links TRBV20-1 with TRBJ2-1; D perhaps matches TRBD2 (6 bases). The germline V gene encodes CDR1 DFQATT and CDR2 SNEGSKA (reference sequence). Trimming stripped 0 bases from V and 5 bases from J, with 17 bases between. The CDR3 length is 16 residues. The DNA for the CDR3 is TGCAGTGCTAGAGATTTTGGCGGGACGACCCACAATGAGCAGTTCTTC. Its protein is CSARDFGGTTHNEQFF.

This clonotype was counted at least ten times. V gene TRBV7-9 combines with J gene TRBJ2-7, with a tentative D call TRBD2 (5 bases). In germline, CDR1 is SEHNR, CDR2 FQNEAQ (reference sequence). Between the trimmed V and J ends, which lost 5 bases and 5 bases, there was a span of 10 bases. The CDR3 runs to 12 residues. CDR3 loop: CASSTLEDEQYF. CDR3 nucleotides: TGTGCCAGCAGCACACTAGAAGACGAGCAGTACTTC.

There are a few counts of this clonotype. V usage is TRBV7-9 and J usage is TRBJ2-7, with 10 bases aligning to TRBD2. V lost 4 bases and J lost 0; bases outside the gene matches: 6. CDR3 length: 16 residues. The germline V gene has CDR1 SEHNR and CDR2 FQNEAQ (reference sequence). CDR3 DNA sequence: TGTGCCAGCAGCTCACTCACTAGCGGGGCCTCCTACGAGCAGTACTTC. It translates to CASSSLTSGASYEQYF.

The rearrangement joins TRBV10-3 to TRBJ2-3; 9 bases fit TRBD1. The CDR3 loop spans 15 amino acids. The J segment lost 7 bases and the V segment lost 3 bases, leaving 8 bases of the junction unmatched. Per germline, CDR1 ENHRY and CDR2 SYGVKD. CDR3 DNA: TGTGCCATCAGTGATAAAGGACAGGGGCGGAATACGCAGTATTTT. It specifies CAISDKGQGRNTQYF.

There are a few counts of this clonotype. V usage is TRBV28 and J usage is TRBJ2-7; D gene unclear. CDR3 length: 12 amino acids. Trimming shortened V by 3 bases and J by 6 bases, and 9 bases separated the two germline ends. CDR1 MDHEN and CDR2 SYDVKM come from the germline V gene. The CDR3 loop is CASSFPISEQYF. The CDR3 region has the DNA TGTGCCAGCAGTTTCCCGATCTCCGAGCAGTACTTC.

This clonotype was recorded a few times. V gene TRBV9 combines with J gene TRBJ2-1, with 9 bases lining up with TRBD2. This CDR3 comprises 14 residues. The V segment lost 4 bases and the J segment 9 bases; nucleotides outside the gene matches: 8. Germline loops: CDR1 SGDLS, CDR2 YYNGEE. The CDR3 protein is CASSIWGLAGEQFF. In DNA form, the CDR3 reads TGTGCCAGCAGCATATGGGGACTAGCAGGTGAGCAGTTCTTC.

The chain carries TRBV29-1 and TRBJ2-7, with D tentatively TRBD1 or TRBD2 (6 bases each). V was clipped by 8 bases and J by 1 base, with 15 bases between them. Germline loops: CDR1 SQVTM, CDR2 ANQGSEA. The CDR3 is made up of 13 amino acids. The CDR3 region is CSLAEGESYEQYF. In DNA, the CDR3 is TGCAGCCTCGCGGAGGGGGAGTCCTACGAGCAGTACTTC.